Below are 32 T cell receptor beta chains sequenced from a single sample in a study of OX40 agonist ivuxolimab in advanced cancers. Library generation was performed with the immunoSEQ multiplex PCR assay. TCRdb stores this immuneACCESS table with in-frame sequences only. Part of the clones is absent; in the studies checked, under half of the shortfall reflects unresolved V genes, and no reason is known for the rest. Recorded for this sample are tens of thousands of clones; 87% of them occurred a single time. The leading ten clones occupy roughly 0.54% of the sample. Sequenced material: CD4+ or CD8+ T cells sorted from blood, taken in a trial of the OX40 agonist ivuxolimab. The receptors shown here come from an adult with an advanced solid tumor such as melanoma, head and neck, liver or kidney cancer.

This chain links TRBV11-3 with TRBJ1-3, with TRBD1 as a possible D gene (5 bases). CDR3 length: 14 amino acids. V gave up 5 bases and J gave up 8 bases, with 16 bases separating them. CDR1 is SGHNT and CDR2 is YENEEA in the germline V gene. CDR3 loop: CASSRGTHLDTIYF. CDR3 nucleotides: TGTGCCAGCAGCCGTGGGACCCACTTGGACACCATATATTTT. Complete variable domain (other parts from reference TRBV11-3 and TRBJ1-3): EAGVVQSPRYKIIEKKQPVAFWCNPISGHNTLYWYLQNLGQGPELLIRYENEEAVDDSQLPKDRFSAERLKGVDSTLKIQPAELGDSAVYLCASSRGTHLDTIYFGEGSWLTVV.

The rearrangement links TRBV2 to TRBJ1-5, with D perhaps TRBD1 (5 bases). The CDR3 runs to 14 residues. Germline CDR1 SNHLY, CDR2 FYNNEI. Trimming removed 8 bases from V and 4 bases from J, with 15 bases in between. CDR3 nucleotide sequence: TGTGCCAGCTCAAGGGGCCAGACGAATCAGCCCCAGCATTTT. Amino acid sequence: CASSRGQTNQPQHF.

This chain joins TRBV21-1 and TRBJ1-2. TRBV21-1 is designated a pseudogene. This CDR3 region has 14 residues. CDR3 in amino acids: CASSKWEGAAGYTF. The CDR3 nucleotides are TGTGCCAGCAGCAAATGGGAGGGGGCGGCTGGCTACACCTTC.

The CDR3: CASSQARPGTVYFIDGYTF. In DNA form, the CDR3 reads TGCGCCAGCAGCCAAGCCAGACCGGGGACAGTCTATTTCATTGATGGCTACACCTTC. The chain has TRBV4-3 and TRBJ1-2; 7 positions match TRBD1. Unmatched junction bases numbered 20, after V lost 1 base and J lost 6 bases. The CDR3 is made up of 19 amino acids. CDR1 and CDR2 from the germline V gene are LGHNA and YSLEER.

The chain links TRBV29-1 to TRBJ2-1; D remains ambiguous. Trimming left V 0 bases short and J 6 bases short, with 6 bases between. Germline CDR1 SQVTM, CDR2 ANQGSEA. CDR3 length: 12 residues. In DNA, the CDR3 is TGCAGCGTTGAAGAACCCCGCAATGAGCAGTTCTTC. Translated: CSVEEPRNEQFF.

The chain uses TRBV7-9 and TRBJ2-4; 8 bases match TRBD1. CDR1 and CDR2 from the germline V gene are SEHNR and FQNEAQ (reference sequence). The CDR3 totals 15 residues. J gave up 1 base and V 5 bases, and 4 bases lay outside the gene matches. The CDR3, as DNA: TGTGCCAGCAGCCGGACAGGGACCGCCAAAAACATTCAGTACTTC. This gives the protein CASSRTGTAKNIQYF.

This rearrangement joins TRBV7-9 to TRBJ2-1; no definite D call. Germline assignment: CDR1 SEHNR and CDR2 FQNEAQ (reference sequence). Trimming left V 7 bases short and J 6 bases short, with 16 bases between. This CDR3 contains 14 residues. CDR3 DNA sequence: TGTGCCAGCAACCCTCTGACTTTTGGCAATGAGCAGTTCTTC. Protein product: CASNPLTFGNEQFF.

The genes are TRBV5-6 and TRBJ2-2, with TRBD1 as a possible D gene (5 bases). The V gene lost 4 bases and the J gene lost 3 bases, with 7 bases spanning the gap. Germline assignment: CDR1 SGHDT and CDR2 YYEEEE. The CDR3 is 13 residues long. CDR3 region: CASSRTYTGELFF. CDR3 bases: TGTGCCAGCAGCCGGACATACACCGGGGAGCTGTTTTTT.

The chain combines TRBV28 with TRBJ1-5, with 9 bases aligning to TRBD1. This CDR3 spans 17 amino acids. The germline V gene has CDR1 MDHEN and CDR2 SYDVKM. V trimming: 2 bases; J trimming: 0 bases; junction bases outside the gene matches: 5. CDR3 in amino acids: CASSLPGTGTSNQPQHF. CDR3 in DNA: TGTGCCAGCAGTTTACCCGGGACAGGGACTAGCAATCAGCCCCAGCATTTT.

The rearrangement links TRBV10-1 to TRBJ2-7, with 8 bases identical to TRBD2. The CDR3 runs 14 residues. From germline, CDR1 is WNHNN and CDR2 SYGVQD (reference sequence). V dropped 8 bases and J dropped 6; count of bases not matched to a gene: 12. CDR3 protein: CASAESGGAGEQYF. The CDR3 nucleotides are TGCGCCAGCGCTGAGTCCGGGGGGGCCGGCGAGCAGTACTTC.

The V gene is TRBV7-2, the J gene TRBJ2-7; the match to TRBD1 covers 7 bases. The V and J ends lost 1 base and 4 bases, in that order; junction bases with no gene match: 10. This CDR3 is built from 16 residues. The germline CDR1 and CDR2 sequences are SGHTA and FQGNSA. The CDR3 is CASSLGYRDSPYEQYF. CDR3 nucleotides: TGTGCCAGCAGCTTAGGATACCGGGACAGTCCGTACGAGCAGTACTTC.

This chain connects TRBV6-6 to TRBJ1-5; D ambiguous. CDR1 and CDR2 from the germline V gene are MNHNY and SVGAGI (reference sequence). V lost 2 bases and J lost 0, with 5 bases in between. This CDR3 comprises 14 residues. CDR3 DNA sequence: TGTGCCAGCAGTTACCTGGGTAGCAATCAGCCCCAGCATTTT. This sequence encodes CASSYLGSNQPQHF.

This clone showed up just once. This sequence joins TRBV4-2 and TRBJ1-2; D might be TRBD1 (6 bases). The CDR3 extends over 15 amino acids. Germline CDR1 reads LGHNA; CDR2 reads YNFKEQ. The V and J ends lost 0 bases and 7 bases respectively, with 15 bases between them. The CDR3 nucleotides read TGTGCCAGCAGCCAAGATAGGGACACCGTCCTTGGCTACACCTTC. Residues: CASSQDRDTVLGYTF.

The table lists this clone with a count of one. The chain is built from TRBV6-5 and TRBJ2-1; D remains ambiguous. V gave up 7 bases and J gave up 4 bases, with 8 bases separating them. Germline values: CDR1 MNHEY, CDR2 SVGAGI. The CDR3 loop spans 12 amino acids. In nucleotides, the CDR3 is TGTGCCAGCAAGCTCCTTTACAATGAGCAGTTCTTC. Encoded protein: CASKLLYNEQFF.

The V and J genes are TRBV11-2 and TRBJ1-4; 7 nucleotides match TRBD1. Germline CDR1 and CDR2: SGHAT and FQNNGV. The CDR3 runs 14 residues. Trimming cost V 1 base and J 8 bases; bases outside gene matches: 4. CDR3: CASSLGTGEEKLFF. In DNA, the CDR3 is TGTGCCAGCAGCTTAGGAACAGGGGAAGAAAAACTGTTTTTT.

The chain links TRBV30 to TRBJ1-4; 7 bases agree with TRBD1. CDR3 length: 15 residues. Germline loops: CDR1 GTSNPN, CDR2 SVGIG (reference sequence). V gave up 2 bases and J gave up 3 bases; unmatched junction bases: 6. The DNA for the CDR3 is TGTGCCTGGAGTATAACCGGGACAGCTAATGAAAAACTGTTTTTT. The encoded protein is CAWSITGTANEKLFF.

The chain carries TRBV18 and TRBJ1-3; no firm D call. The CDR3 is 16 residues long. Germline V CDR1 and CDR2: KGHSH, LQKENI. Trimming shortened V by 3 bases and J by 0 bases, and 12 bases separated the two germline ends. CDR3 sequence reads: CASSPPGLISGNTIYF. In DNA form, the CDR3 reads TGTGCCAGCTCACCCCCCGGACTGATCTCTGGAAACACCATATATTTT.

The chain links TRBV2 to TRBJ2-2; D is tentatively TRBD1 or TRBD2 (5 bases each). From germline, CDR1 is SNHLY and CDR2 FYNNEI. V was pared by 7 bases and J by 8 bases, with 17 bases between. The CDR3 is made up of 14 amino acids. DNA for the CDR3: TGTGCCAGCAAGGCTAGCAGAACAGGAGGGGAGCTGTTTTTT. As protein: CASKASRTGGELFF.

This clone turned up a few times. The genes are TRBV7-9 and TRBJ2-2; tentatively, D is TRBD2 (6 bases). The V end lost 5 bases, the J end lost 6 bases, and 22 bases lay between the germline ends. Germline V lookup: CDR1 SEHNR, CDR2 FQNEAQ (reference sequence). The CDR3 length is 17 residues. The CDR3 nucleotides are TGTGCCAGCAGCCCAACGGTGGGGGGTTTCCTAGCCGGGGAGCTGTTTTTT. Residues: CASSPTVGGFLAGELFF. Full variable domain (missing parts from reference TRBV7-9 and TRBJ2-2): DTGVSQNPRHKITKRGQNVTFRCDPISEHNRLYWYRQTLGQGPEFLTYFQNEAQLEKSRLLSDRFSAERPKGSFSTLEIQRTEQGDSAMYLCASSPTVGGFLAGELFFGEGSRLTVL.

The chain has TRBV30 and TRBJ2-3; 8 bases are shared with TRBD2. Trimming at V came to 3 bases and at J to 1 base, leaving 3 bases not matched to a gene. Germline V gives CDR1 GTSNPN, CDR2 SVGIG (reference sequence). The CDR3 totals 14 residues. The CDR3 region is CAWSVGGGTDTQYF. The CDR3 bases are TGTGCCTGGAGCGTCGGGGGGGGCACAGATACGCAGTATTTT.

The rearrangement uses TRBV11-2 and TRBJ1-1, with TRBD1 matching over 8 bases. Trimming at V came to 3 bases and at J to 5 bases, leaving 11 bases not matched to a gene. Germline values: CDR1 SGHAT, CDR2 FQNNGV. This CDR3 has 16 residues. The CDR3 region is CASSFGQGGVRTEAFF. The CDR3 DNA reads as TGTGCCAGCAGCTTTGGACAGGGAGGAGTTCGGACTGAAGCTTTCTTT.

The chain joins TRBV7-8 to TRBJ1-1, with 11 bases lining up with TRBD1. The CDR3 contains 15 residues. Germline trimming cut 2 bases from V and 4 bases from J; bases unmatched to any gene: 3. CDR1 and CDR2 from the germline V gene are SGHVS and FQNEAQ. This chain's CDR3 is CASSLMGQGGTEAFF. CDR3 nucleotide sequence: TGTGCCAGCAGCTTAATGGGACAGGGGGGCACTGAAGCTTTCTTT.

The chain is built from TRBV7-8 and TRBJ2-3; D uncertain. V was cut by 5 bases and J by 0 bases, with 9 bases left in between. Per the germline V gene, CDR1 is SGHVS and CDR2 is FQNEAQ. The CDR3 extends over 14 amino acids. The CDR3 loop reads CASSLFGSTDTQYF. The CDR3 nucleotides read TGTGCCAGCAGCCTATTTGGGAGCACAGATACGCAGTATTTT.

There are a few counts of this clone. This chain uses TRBV5-4 with TRBJ2-2; D is undetermined. With 2 bases removed from V and 4 bases from J, the gap between germline ends came to 9 bases. There are 14 residues in the CDR3. In germline, CDR1 is SGHNT, CDR2 YYREEE (reference sequence). In nucleotides, the CDR3 is TGTGCCAGCAGCTTCTTAGAGAGCACCGGGGAGCTGTTTTTT. This codes for CASSFLESTGELFF.

CDR3 nucleotide sequence: TGTGCCAGCAGCTTCCGGGACAGCGGACTAGCGGGACTGCTCTACGAGCAGTACTTC. Encoded protein: CASSFRDSGLAGLLYEQYF. V gene TRBV7-3 combines with J gene TRBJ2-7; 12 nucleotides agree with TRBD2. V lost 3 bases to trimming and J lost 3 bases; unmatched junction nucleotides: 15. This CDR3 spans 19 amino acids. CDR1 is SGHTA and CDR2 is FQGTGA in the germline V gene.

This chain connects TRBV21-1 to TRBJ2-7. TRBV21-1 is given as a pseudogene. The CDR3 runs 14 residues. Here the CDR3 DNA reads TGTGCCAGCAGCAAAGGTGTTTGGGGGTACGAGCAGTACTTC. Its protein is CASSKGVWGYEQYF.

This clone was seen a few times. V and J are TRBV5-8 and TRBJ1-4; D not certain. This CDR3 region has 16 residues. V lost 0 bases and J lost 0, with 9 bases in between. Germline lookup yields CDR1 SGHTS and CDR2 YDEGEE. CDR3 residues: CASSLGQAATNEKLFF. CDR3 nucleotide sequence: TGTGCCAGCAGCTTGGGGCAGGCGGCAACTAATGAAAAACTGTTTTTT.

The chain is built from TRBV5-6 and TRBJ2-5; a weak D match, TRBD1 (5 bases). The CDR3 contains 15 residues. Germline values: CDR1 SGHDT, CDR2 YYEEEE. Trimming cost V 2 bases and J 3 bases, with 14 bases left between them. The DNA of the CDR3 is TGTGCCAGCAGCTTTAAGATGTGGGGCGAAGAGACCCAGTACTTC. Translation gives CASSFKMWGEETQYF.

This sequence joins TRBV9 and TRBJ2-3; D not resolved. The V and J ends lost 0 bases and 4 bases respectively, with 15 bases between them. The V gene's germline CDR1 is SGDLS and CDR2 YYNGEE. The CDR3 covers 16 residues. The CDR3 coding sequence is TGTGCCAGCAGCGTAGGCCCATTGGGTGGGGCAGATACGCAGTATTTT. Its translation: CASSVGPLGGADTQYF.

The table lists this clone with a count of one. J is TRBJ1-4 and V is TRBV7-8; D is undetermined. Per germline, CDR1 SGHVS and CDR2 FQNEAQ. Trimming took 1 base from V and 5 from J, leaving 11 bases between them. This CDR3 has 15 residues. CDR3 sequence reads: CASSLEAVLNEKLFF. The CDR3 region has the DNA TGTGCCAGCAGCTTAGAGGCAGTCTTAAATGAAAAACTGTTTTTT. Using reference TRBV7-8 and TRBJ1-4 for the parts outside the CDR3, the full variable domain is GAGVSQSPRYKVAKRGQDVALRCDPISGHVSLFWYQQALGQGPEFLTYFQNEAQLDKSGLPSDRFFAERPEGSVSTLKIQRTQQEDSAVYLCASSLEAVLNEKLFFGSGTQLSVL.

In the case of this clone: Other DNA variants within this sample encode the same CDR3. This chain uses TRBV6-5 with TRBJ2-3; 8 bases are shared with TRBD2. In germline, CDR1 is MNHEY, CDR2 SVGAGI. V was pared by 4 bases and J by 6 bases, with 6 bases of the junction left unmatched. The CDR3 sequence is 14 residues long. CDR3 loop: CASSLSSGTDTQYF. As DNA, the CDR3 is TGTGCCAGCAGTTTGAGTAGCGGGACGGATACGCAGTATTTT.

This chain uses TRBV10-3 with TRBJ1-5; tentative D call: TRBD1 (6 bases). V dropped 6 bases and J dropped 4 bases, with 7 bases sitting between them. The CDR3 spans 12 residues. Germline V gene lookup returns CDR1 ENHRY and CDR2 SYGVKD. CDR3 bases: TGTGCCATCAGCACAGGGAATCAGCCCCAGCATTTT. Amino acids: CAISTGNQPQHF.